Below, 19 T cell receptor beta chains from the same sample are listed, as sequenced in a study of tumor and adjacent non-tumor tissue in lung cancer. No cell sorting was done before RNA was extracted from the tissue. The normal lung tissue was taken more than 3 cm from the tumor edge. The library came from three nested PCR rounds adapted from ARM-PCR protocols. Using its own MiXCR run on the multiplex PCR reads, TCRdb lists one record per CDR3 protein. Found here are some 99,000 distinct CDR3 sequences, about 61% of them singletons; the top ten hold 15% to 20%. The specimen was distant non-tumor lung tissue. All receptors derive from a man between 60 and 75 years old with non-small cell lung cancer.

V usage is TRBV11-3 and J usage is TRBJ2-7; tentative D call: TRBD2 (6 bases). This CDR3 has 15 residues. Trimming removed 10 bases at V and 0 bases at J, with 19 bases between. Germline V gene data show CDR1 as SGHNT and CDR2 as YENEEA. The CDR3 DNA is TGTGCCAATAGGAGGGCTACCGAGAGCTCCTACGAGCAGTACTTC. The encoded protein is CANRRATESSYEQYF.

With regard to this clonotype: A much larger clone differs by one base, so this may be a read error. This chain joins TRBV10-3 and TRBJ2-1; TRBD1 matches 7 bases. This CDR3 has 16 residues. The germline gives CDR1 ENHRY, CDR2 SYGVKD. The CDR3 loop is CAINERRDSLYNEQFF. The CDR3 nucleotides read TGTGCCATCAATGAGCGCCGGGACAGCCTATACAATGAGCAGTTCTTC.

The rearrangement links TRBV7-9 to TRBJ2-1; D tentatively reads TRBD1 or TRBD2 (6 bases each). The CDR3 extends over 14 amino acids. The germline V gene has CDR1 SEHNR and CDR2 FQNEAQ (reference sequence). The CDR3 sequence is CVRGLKTSSNEQFF. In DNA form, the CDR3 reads TGTGTCAGGGGCTTAAAAACTAGCTCCAATGAGCAGTTCTTC.

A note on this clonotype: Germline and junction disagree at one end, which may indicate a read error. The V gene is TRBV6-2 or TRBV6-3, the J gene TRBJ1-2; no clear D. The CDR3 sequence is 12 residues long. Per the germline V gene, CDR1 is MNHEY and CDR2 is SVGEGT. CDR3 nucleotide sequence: TGTGCCAGCAGTTCAGAAGATCGCGGCTACGCCTTC. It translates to CASSSEDRGYAF.

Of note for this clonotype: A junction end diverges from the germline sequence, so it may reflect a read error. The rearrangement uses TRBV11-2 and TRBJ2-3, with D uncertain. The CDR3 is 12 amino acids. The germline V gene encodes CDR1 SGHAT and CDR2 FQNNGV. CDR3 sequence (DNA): TGTGCCGGCAACATCAACACAGATACGCACTATTTT. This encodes CAGNINTDTHYF.

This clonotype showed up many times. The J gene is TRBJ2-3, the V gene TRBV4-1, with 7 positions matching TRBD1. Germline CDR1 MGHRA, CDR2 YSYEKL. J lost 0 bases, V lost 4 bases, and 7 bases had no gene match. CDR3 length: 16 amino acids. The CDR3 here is CASSRGGQSSTDTQYF. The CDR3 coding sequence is TGCGCCAGCAGCCGAGGGGGACAGTCTAGCACAGATACGCAGTATTTT.

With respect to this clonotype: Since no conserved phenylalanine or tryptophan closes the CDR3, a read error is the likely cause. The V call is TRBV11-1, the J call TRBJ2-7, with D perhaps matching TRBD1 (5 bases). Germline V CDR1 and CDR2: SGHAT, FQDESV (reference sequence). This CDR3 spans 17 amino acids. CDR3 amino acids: CTSSLMTVSHRFYEQYY. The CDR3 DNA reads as TGTACCAGCAGCTTAATGACAGTCTCCCACCGATTTTACGAGCAGTACTAC.

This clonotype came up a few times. This CDR3 is CASSLRGSTNEQFF. The CDR3 bases are TGTGCCAGCAGCTTACGGGGGTCGACGAATGAGCAGTTCTTC. The gene calls are TRBV7-2 and TRBJ2-1; D is possibly TRBD2 (6 bases). The CDR3 contains 14 residues. Trimming took 2 bases from V and 7 from J, leaving 12 bases between them. Germline CDR1 reads SGHTA; CDR2 reads FQGNSA.

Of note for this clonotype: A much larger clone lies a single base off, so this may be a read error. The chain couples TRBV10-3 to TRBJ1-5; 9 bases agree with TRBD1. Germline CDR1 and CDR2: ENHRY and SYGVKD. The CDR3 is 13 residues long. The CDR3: CAISGQGGQPRHF. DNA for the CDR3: TGTGCCATCAGTGGACAGGGGGGCCAGCCCCGGCATTTT.

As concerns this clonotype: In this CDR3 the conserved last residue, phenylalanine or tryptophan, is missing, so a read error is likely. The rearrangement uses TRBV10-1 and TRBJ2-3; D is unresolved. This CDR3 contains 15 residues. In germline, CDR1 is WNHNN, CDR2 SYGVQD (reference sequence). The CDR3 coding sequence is TGCGTCAGCAGTGAGAACCCAAGGGCCACAGATACGCAGTATCTT. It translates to CVSSENPRATDTQYL.

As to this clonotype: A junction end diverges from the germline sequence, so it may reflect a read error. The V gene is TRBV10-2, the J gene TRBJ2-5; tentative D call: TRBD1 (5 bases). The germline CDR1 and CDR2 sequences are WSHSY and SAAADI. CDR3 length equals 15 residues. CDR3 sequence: CASSDHGHGQETQYF. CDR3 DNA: TGCGCGAGCAGTGACCACGGACACGGACAAGAGACCCAGTACTTC.

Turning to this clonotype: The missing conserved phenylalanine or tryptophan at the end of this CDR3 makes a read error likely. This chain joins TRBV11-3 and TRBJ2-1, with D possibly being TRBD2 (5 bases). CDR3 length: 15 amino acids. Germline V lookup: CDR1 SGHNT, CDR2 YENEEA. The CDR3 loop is CASSLAGMYNNGQFV. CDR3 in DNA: TGTGCCAGCAGCTTAGCCGGGATGTATAACAATGGGCAGTTCGTC.

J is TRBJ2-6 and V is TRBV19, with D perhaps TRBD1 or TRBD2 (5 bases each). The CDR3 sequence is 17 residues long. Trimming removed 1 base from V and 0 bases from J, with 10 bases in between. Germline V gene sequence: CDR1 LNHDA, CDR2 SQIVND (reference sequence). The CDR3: CASSIGGRPSGANVLTF. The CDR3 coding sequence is TGTGCCAGTAGTATAGGGGGACGACCCTCTGGGGCCAACGTCCTGACTTTC.

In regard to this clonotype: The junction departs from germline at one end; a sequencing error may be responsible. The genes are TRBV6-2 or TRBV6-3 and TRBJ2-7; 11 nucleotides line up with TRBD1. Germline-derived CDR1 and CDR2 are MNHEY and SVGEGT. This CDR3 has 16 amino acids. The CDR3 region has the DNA TGTGCGAGCAGTTCCACCTGGACAGGGGGCCGTTACGAGCAGTACTTC. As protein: CASSSTWTGGRYEQYF.

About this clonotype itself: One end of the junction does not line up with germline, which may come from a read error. The chain's CDR3 is CVSGLAGYGYTF. The DNA for the CDR3 is TGTGTCAGCGGTTTAGCAGGGTATGGCTACACCTTC. This chain uses TRBV12-3 or TRBV12-4 with TRBJ1-2; D perhaps matches TRBD1 (5 bases). The CDR3 is 12 amino acids.

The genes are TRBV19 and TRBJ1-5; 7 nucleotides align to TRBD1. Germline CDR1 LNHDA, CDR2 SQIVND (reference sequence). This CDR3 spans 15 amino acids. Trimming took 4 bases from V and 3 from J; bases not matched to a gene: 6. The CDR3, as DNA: TGTGCCAGTAGTAGTCCGACAGGGCTCAATCAGCCCCAGCATTTT. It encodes CASSSPTGLNQPQHF. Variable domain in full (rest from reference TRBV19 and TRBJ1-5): DGGITQSPKYLFRKEGQNVTLSCEQNLNHDAMYWYRQDPGQGLRLIYYSQIVNDFQKGDIAEGYSVSREKKESFPLTVTSAQKNPTAFYLCASSSPTGLNQPQHFGDGTRLSIL.

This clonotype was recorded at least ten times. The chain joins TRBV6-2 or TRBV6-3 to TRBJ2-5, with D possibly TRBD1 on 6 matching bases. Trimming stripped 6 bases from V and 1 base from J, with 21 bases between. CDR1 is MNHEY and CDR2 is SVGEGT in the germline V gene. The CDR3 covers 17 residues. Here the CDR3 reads CASRPKTPDSPQETQYF. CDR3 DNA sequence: TGTGCCAGCAGACCCAAGACCCCGGACAGCCCCCAAGAGACCCAGTACTTC.

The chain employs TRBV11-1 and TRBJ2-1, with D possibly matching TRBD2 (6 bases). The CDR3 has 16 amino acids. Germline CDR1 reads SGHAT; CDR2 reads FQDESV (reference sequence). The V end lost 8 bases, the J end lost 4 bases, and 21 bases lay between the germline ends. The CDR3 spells CASCRTNGQSYNEQFF. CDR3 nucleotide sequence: TGTGCCAGCTGTCGGACTAACGGGCAATCATACAATGAGCAGTTCTTC.

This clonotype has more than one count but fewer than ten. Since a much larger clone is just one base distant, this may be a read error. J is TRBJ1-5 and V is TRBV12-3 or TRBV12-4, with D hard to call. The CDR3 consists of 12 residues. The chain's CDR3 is CASSLVNQPQRF. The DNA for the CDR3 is TGTGCCAGCAGTTTAGTAAATCAGCCCCAGCGTTTT.